Following are 10 T cell receptor beta chains from one sample sequenced in a study of blood T cell repertoires in COVID-19. TCRdb keeps only in-frame clones here, not all; method: immunoSEQ multiplex PCR. The sample has 250,000 to 300,000 clones, roughly nine tenths seen once. Sequenced: peripheral blood. The receptors originated from a woman aged 25-40 years with COVID-19, enrolled during active disease.

As DNA, the CDR3 is TGCAGCGTTGAAGTGGCAGGGGGCCACACTGAAGCTTTCTTT. Amino acid sequence: CSVEVAGGHTEAFF. V usage is TRBV29-1 and J usage is TRBJ1-1; TRBD1 matches at 8 bases. Germline loops: CDR1 SQVTM, CDR2 ANQGSEA. V dropped 1 base and J dropped 3; count of bases not matched to a gene: 4. The length of the CDR3 is 14 residues.

The rearrangement links TRBV12-3 or TRBV12-4 to TRBJ2-5; D not certain. Trimming pared 5 bases from V and 2 bases from J, leaving 9 bases between. CDR3 length: 13 amino acids. The CDR3 nucleotides read TGTGCCAGCAGTAGGTTAGCACAAGAGACCCAGTACTTC. Translated, it gives CASSRLAQETQYF.

This clone was detected a few times. The chain uses TRBV11-2 and TRBJ2-5, with 13 bases that match TRBD2. This CDR3 comprises 18 residues. Germline V CDR1 and CDR2: SGHAT, FQNNGV. Unmatched junction bases numbered 8, after V lost 1 base and J lost 3 bases. CDR3: CASSLGDRLAGGEETQYF. Written as DNA, the CDR3 is TGTGCCAGCAGCTTAGGTGACAGACTAGCGGGAGGCGAAGAGACCCAGTACTTC.

The chain links TRBV29-1 to TRBJ2-1; possible D gene TRBD2, 6 bases. This CDR3 is 12 amino acids long. Germline CDR1 SQVTM, CDR2 ANQGSEA. The CDR3 nucleotides read TGCAGTATTTGGGCTGGAGGGTGGGAGCAGTTCTTC. Its translation: CSIWAGGWEQFF.

The genes are TRBV19 and TRBJ2-7, with a tentative D call TRBD2 (6 bases). Germline CDR1 is LNHDA and CDR2 is SQIVND (reference sequence). The CDR3 has 13 amino acids. With 5 bases removed from V and 7 bases from J, the gap between germline ends came to 15 bases. The CDR3, as DNA: TGTGCCAGTAGTCTCGGGTTAGGAGGGGAGCAGTACTTC. Its protein product is CASSLGLGGEQYF.

The rearrangement joins TRBV9 to TRBJ1-2; D call uncertain. V lost 0 bases and J 0 bases, leaving 9 bases between the germline ends. CDR1 is SGDLS, CDR2 YYNGEE, per germline. This CDR3 region has 15 residues. CDR3 protein: CASSVAGGPNYGYTF. The CDR3 nucleotides read TGTGCCAGCAGCGTAGCCGGTGGGCCTAACTATGGCTACACCTTC.

The chain couples TRBV28 to TRBJ1-1; D possibly corresponds to TRBD1 (6 bases). Germline CDR1 and CDR2: MDHEN and SYDVKM. V dropped 6 bases and J dropped 7 bases, with 12 bases sitting between them. This CDR3 spans 12 amino acids. Here the CDR3 DNA reads TGTGCCAGCAGCCAAACAGGGCTTGAAGCTTTCTTT. It specifies CASSQTGLEAFF.

The chain recombines TRBV5-1 with TRBJ2-7; 8 bases map to TRBD1. Germline trimming cut 0 bases from V and 6 bases from J; bases unmatched to any gene: 5. The CDR3 is made up of 14 amino acids. In germline, CDR1 is SGHRS, CDR2 YFSETQ. The CDR3 sequence is CASSLGQGNREQYF. The CDR3, as DNA: TGCGCCAGCAGCTTGGGACAGGGGAACCGCGAGCAGTACTTC.

The chain combines TRBV13 with TRBJ2-3; D is ambiguous. Trimming took 1 base from V and 3 from J, leaving 5 bases between them. Germline CDR1 is PRHDT and CDR2 is FYEKMQ (reference sequence). This CDR3 is built from 13 residues. Here the CDR3 reads CASSLAVTDTQYF. CDR3 bases: TGTGCCAGCAGCTTAGCGGTGACAGATACGCAGTATTTT.

As DNA, the CDR3 is TGTGCCATCAGTGATCAAACAGGGATCGGTGAAAAACTGTTTTTT. It yields the protein CAISDQTGIGEKLFF. This chain connects TRBV10-3 to TRBJ1-4, with a tentative D call TRBD1 (6 bases). V shed 3 bases and J shed 7 bases, with 15 bases lying between them. The CDR3 is 15 amino acids. Looked up from germline, CDR1 is ENHRY and CDR2 is SYGVKD.